Listed below are T cell receptor beta chains from one sample, sequenced in a study of blood T cell repertoires in COVID-19. Repertoires were generated with immunoSEQ multiplex PCR, while TCRdb's copy carries only in-frame clones and drops some. The sample lists 330,000 or so clones; over 80% were seen once. The specimen sequenced was peripheral blood. All receptors come from a man aged 30 to 39 with COVID-19, enrolled during active disease. CDR3s include the opening cysteine and the closing phenylalanine or tryptophan. Fields, in order: clone size, J gene, D gene, V gene, CDR3 DNA, CDR3 protein. A D gene is named only where the DNA matches it firmly. Clone size, where shown, is once, few, many, or a class for clones that have expanded.

- TRBJ2-7 TRBD1 TRBV6-5 TGTGCCAGCAGTTACTCCGGGACAGGGGGCTACGAGCAGTACTTC CASSYSGTGGYEQYF
- TRBJ1-3 - TRBV19 TGTGCCAGTACCCCTTCCGGAAGGGGTAATATCGGAAACACCATATATTTT CASTPSGRGNIGNTIYF
- TRBJ1-5 - TRBV4-3 TGCGCCAGCAGCCAAGATACAGGTTTTAGGCGCAATCAGCCCCAGCATTTT CASSQDTGFRRNQPQHF
- TRBJ2-5 TRBD1 TRBV5-1 TGCGCCAGCAGTACAGGGGGAGAGACCCAGTACTTC CASSTGGETQYF
- TRBJ1-2 TRBD1 TRBV6-6 TGTGCCAGCAGTCCCGGGACAGGGCCCTTCGGGGGCTATGGCTACACCTTC CASSPGTGPFGGYGYTF
- TRBJ1-1 - TRBV5-1 TGCGCCAGCAGCTTGGAGGGACAGAACACTGAAGCTTTCTTT CASSLEGQNTEAFF
- TRBJ2-7 TRBD2 TRBV28 TGTGCCAGCAGTTTTACCCGACTAGCGAAGCCCTACGAGCAGTACTTC CASSFTRLAKPYEQYF
- TRBJ2-2 - TRBV30 TGTGCCTGGAGTGGGGCGCCCATTAACACCGGGGAGCTGTTTTTT CAWSGAPINTGELFF
- TRBJ2-2 TRBD1 TRBV7-9 TGTGCCAGCAGCCCCGGACAGGGGATAGACACCGGGGAGCTGTTTTTT CASSPGQGIDTGELFF
once TRBJ2-3 TRBD1 TRBV6-2/TRBV6-3 TGTGCCAGCAGTTACTCCGGGACAGGGGGCTTAGATACGCAGTATTTT CASSYSGTGGLDTQYF
- TRBJ2-1 TRBD2 TRBV19 TGTGCCAGTAGGAATGCGGGAGGGCCGAACAATGAGCAGTTCTTC CASRNAGGPNNEQFF
- TRBJ2-5 TRBD2 TRBV4-2 TGTGCCAGCAGCCAAGAACTAGCGGGAGCCATAGACTTC CASSQELAGAIDF
- TRBJ2-3 TRBD1 TRBV7-3 TGTGCCAGCAGCATCACAGGGGGCGGAGATACGCAGTATTTT CASSITGGGDTQYF
once TRBJ2-7 TRBD2 TRBV6-5 TGTGCCAGCAACTCGGGGGGGGGCTCCTACGAGCAGTACTTC CASNSGGGSYEQYF
- TRBJ2-7 TRBD2 TRBV6-2/TRBV6-3 TGTGCCAGCAGTTACTCGAGTACTAGCGGGGGGTCGTTCTCCTACGAGCAGTACTTC CASSYSSTSGGSFSYEQYF
- TRBJ1-1 TRBD1 TRBV5-6 TGTGCCAGCAGCTCCATACAGGGGGCGAAGGGAAACACTGAAGCTTTCTTT CASSSIQGAKGNTEAFF
- TRBJ1-6 - TRBV3-1/TRBV3-2 TGTGCCAGCAGCCAAAGGGGGGGCACCTTTTATAATTCACCCCTCCACTTT CASSQRGGTFYNSPLHF
- TRBJ2-5 - TRBV11-2 TGTGCCAGCAGCTTAGTATCCCCAGGCAGCCAAGAGACCCAGTACTTC CASSLVSPGSQETQYF
- TRBJ2-7 - TRBV5-6 TGTGCCAGCAGCTCCGGCAAACAGGCCCATCACGAGCAGTACTTC CASSSGKQAHHEQYF
- TRBJ1-1 - TRBV27 TGTGCCAGCAGTCCCAGACCGGGACAACGGAACACTGAAGCTTTCTTT CASSPRPGQRNTEAFF
- TRBJ2-5 TRBD1 TRBV19 TGTGCCAGCGCCTCTACAGGGGTCTTTTCGCAAGAGACCCAGTACTTC CASASTGVFSQETQYF
- TRBJ2-7 TRBD1 TRBV6-2/TRBV6-3 TGTGCCAGCAGTAAATCGAGCGGACAGGGGGCGCGGGAGCAGTACTTC CASSKSSGQGAREQYF
- TRBJ1-1 TRBD1 TRBV9 TGTGCCAGCAGCGTTGGGGGCGGACAGGGGAACACTGAAGCTTTCTTT CASSVGGGQGNTEAFF
- TRBJ2-3 TRBD1 TRBV7-2 TGTGCCAGCAGTTGGGACAGGGGCACAGATACGCAGTATTTT CASSWDRGTDTQYF
- TRBJ2-6 - TRBV28 TGTGCCAGCAGTTTCGGCTCTGGGGCCAACGTCCTGACTTTC CASSFGSGANVLTF
- TRBJ2-1 - TRBV27 TGTGCCAGCAAGGGGCTCTCCTACAATGAGCAGTTCTTC CASKGLSYNEQFF
- TRBJ2-1 TRBD2 TRBV30 TGTGCCTGGAGTGTGGGTTTGGGTAGCGGGGCACTATACAATGAGCAGTTCTTC CAWSVGLGSGALYNEQFF
- TRBJ2-3 TRBD1 TRBV4-2 TGTGCCAGCAGCCAAGAGGGACAGGTGGGGGGAACGCAGTATTTT CASSQEGQVGGTQYF
few TRBJ2-7 - TRBV3-1/TRBV3-2 TGTGCCAGCAGCCCCGGACTAAACTACGAGCAGTACTTC CASSPGLNYEQYF
- TRBJ2-2 TRBD2 TRBV7-9 TGTGCCAGCAGCTTCCTAGTGGTACTAGCGGCCTACACCGGGGAGCTGTTTTTT CASSFLVVLAAYTGELFF
- TRBJ2-7 TRBD1 TRBV5-4 TGTGCCAGCAGCGGTCGGGACAGGGTCAACGAGCAGTACTTC CASSGRDRVNEQYF
few TRBJ1-3 - TRBV7-9 TGTGCCAGCAGTCAACGGGGACTCTCTGGAAACACCATATATTTT CASSQRGLSGNTIYF
- TRBJ2-2 - TRBV7-2 TGTGCCAGCAGCGGTCGACAGGTCACCATCACCGGGGAGCTGTTTTTT CASSGRQVTITGELFF
- TRBJ2-5 - TRBV12-3/TRBV12-4 TGTGCCAGCAGCCGAGGTTTTCAAGAGACCCAGTACTTC CASSRGFQETQYF
- TRBJ2-3 TRBD1 TRBV5-1 TGCGCCAGCAGCCCTCTTGGACAGGAAGTAGATACGCAGTATTTT CASSPLGQEVDTQYF
- TRBJ2-3 - TRBV10-3 TGTGCCATCAGTGAGCCACCCGGCAGGGATACGCAGTATTTT CAISEPPGRDTQYF
- TRBJ1-6 - TRBV7-9 TGTGCCAGCAGAGGGAGCTCCTATAATTCACCCCTCCACTTT CASRGSSYNSPLHF
- TRBJ1-5 - TRBV19 TGTGCCAGTAGTAGGACACCAGATAATCAGCCCCAGCATTTT CASSRTPDNQPQHF
- TRBJ1-1 - TRBV6-5 TGTGCCAGCAGTACCAAAGAGGCGGGGAACACTGAAGCTTTCTTT CASSTKEAGNTEAFF
- TRBJ2-1 TRBD2 TRBV24-1 TGTGCCACCAGCCCGGGAAGCGGGGGCTACAATGAGCAGTTCTTC CATSPGSGGYNEQFF
once TRBJ2-1 TRBD2 TRBV7-2 TGTGCCAGCAGGGCTAGCGGGAGCTCCTACAATGAGCAGTTCTTC CASRASGSSYNEQFF
- TRBJ2-7 TRBD1 TRBV7-3 TGTGCCAGCAGCCCCCTAGGGGGCTCAGCCTACGAGCAGTACTTC CASSPLGGSAYEQYF
- TRBJ2-7 TRBD1 TRBV10-3 TGTGCCATAAGGACAGGGGGGAGAACGGACGAGCAGTACTTC CAIRTGGRTDEQYF
- TRBJ2-7 TRBD1 TRBV5-1 TGCGCCAGCAGTCTGCACCGGGACAGCTACGAGCAGTACTTC CASSLHRDSYEQYF
- TRBJ2-7 TRBD2 TRBV25-1 TGTGCCAGCAGTGTGAGGACTAGCTCCTACGAGCAGTACTTC CASSVRTSSYEQYF
- TRBJ1-6 - TRBV6-2/TRBV6-3 TGTGCCAGCAGTCCACTCCCAAATTCACCCCTCCACTTT CASSPLPNSPLHF
- TRBJ2-1 TRBD2 TRBV5-1 TGCGCCAGCAGCCGCGCCGTCGGGGGGGGCTCCTACAATGAGCAGTTCTTC CASSRAVGGGSYNEQFF